Sequencing of this T cell receptor (beta chain) was carried out in a study of T-cell memory formation after mild COVID-19. In the study overall: Most TCR clusters belonged to a single donor.

J lost 4 bases, V lost 7 bases, and 5 bases had no gene match. Germline lookup yields CDR1 SQVTM and CDR2 ANQGSEA. CDR3 length: 12 residues. Employing constant-segment primers, 5'RACE generated TCR alpha and TCR beta cDNA libraries bearing sample barcodes and UMIs. TCRdb called the 5' RACE reads again in MiXCR, with one record for every CDR3 protein. Among 430,000 or so distinct CDR3 sequences listed, more than 20% were seen once. This chain connects TRBV29-1 to TRBJ1-1; 8 bases match TRBD1. Sequencing was carried out using PBMCs or a T cell subset sorted from them (not recorded which). The source is an adult woman who had mild COVID-19 (a few samples of this study predate the infection). Cell type and time point are not known. CDR3 DNA sequence: TGCAGCGCACGACAGGGGATCACTGAAGCTTTCTTT. Translated: CSARQGITEAFF.